These T cell receptor beta chains were read from a single sample in a study of control samples from healthy donors and cancer patients. Measured with immunoSEQ multiplex PCR; TCRdb has only the in-frame clones, and not every one. The data show about 120,000 clones, approximately 88% seen once. Sequencing was carried out using blood. All receptors derive from a man aged 50-59 years in good health. Each CDR3 is given with its conserved first and last residue. A D gene is named only where the DNA matches it firmly. Expanded clones get a size class; other rows say once, few or many, or leave the size out.

J	V	D	size	CDR3	DNA
TRBJ1-1	TRBV19	-	few	CASRQTENTEAFF	TGTGCCAGTAGACAAACAGAGAATACTGAAGCTTTCTTT
TRBJ2-1	TRBV29-1	-	-	CSARGQVDEQFF	TGCAGCGCGCGAGGGCAAGTGGATGAGCAGTTCTTC
TRBJ1-4	TRBV11-2	TRBD1	-	CASSPTRTGGEKLFF	TGTGCCAGCAGCCCGACCCGGACAGGCGGTGAAAAACTGTTTTTT
TRBJ1-1	TRBV4-2	-	-	CASSQDMGRIVGGTEAFF	TGTGCCAGCAGCCAAGATATGGGCAGGATCGTGGGTGGGACTGAAGCTTTCTTT
TRBJ2-3	TRBV5-8	-	once	CASSLELRGSSTDTQYF	TGTGCCAGCAGCTTGGAATTGAGGGGGAGCAGCACAGATACGCAGTATTTT
TRBJ2-7	TRBV19	TRBD2	-	CASSTVEAGGYEQYF	TGTGCCAGTAGTACAGTGGAAGCGGGGGGCTACGAGCAGTACTTC
TRBJ2-3	TRBV5-4	TRBD1	-	CASSGPGQGLDTQYF	TGTGCCAGCAGCGGGCCGGGACAGGGGTTAGATACGCAGTATTTT
TRBJ2-7	TRBV6-2/TRBV6-3	-	-	CASSPGPGPYEQYF	TGTGCCAGCAGCCCCGGCCCCGGCCCCTACGAGCAGTACTTC
TRBJ1-5	TRBV10-2	-	-	CASSGIENQPQHF	TGCGCCAGCAGTGGCATCGAAAATCAGCCCCAGCATTTT
TRBJ2-7	TRBV7-7	TRBD1	-	CASSLDRGNEQYF	TGTGCCAGCAGCCTGGACAGGGGCAACGAGCAGTACTTC
TRBJ1-3	TRBV5-1	-	-	CASSLGPGRSGNTIYF	TGCGCCAGCAGCTTGGGGCCGGGGCGCTCTGGAAACACCATATATTTT
TRBJ2-7	TRBV5-6	TRBD2	once	CASSPGLAGGYEQYF	TGTGCCAGCAGCCCGGGACTAGCGGGGGGCTACGAGCAGTACTTC
TRBJ2-7	TRBV5-1	TRBD1	-	CASGPGTGAYEQYF	TGCGCCAGCGGACCCGGGACAGGGGCCTACGAGCAGTACTTC
TRBJ2-7	TRBV6-5	-	once	CASSSPTYEQYF	TGTGCCAGCAGTTCTCCGACCTACGAGCAGTACTTC
TRBJ1-6	TRBV7-9	-	few	CASSHIQGSYNSPLHF	TGTGCCAGCAGCCATATTCAGGGGTCCTATAATTCACCCCTCCACTTT
TRBJ1-2	TRBV21-1	-	-	CASLKRKKENYGYTF	TGTGCCAGCCTCAAAAGGAAGAAAGAAAACTATGGCTACACCTTC
TRBJ1-4	TRBV4-2	-	-	CASSQEGGINEKLFF	TGTGCCAGCAGCCAAGAAGGGGGGATTAATGAAAAACTGTTTTTT
TRBJ1-1	TRBV29-1	-	-	CSVENVRNTEAFF	TGCAGCGTTGAGAATGTCAGAAACACTGAAGCTTTCTTT
TRBJ1-2	TRBV5-1	-	-	CASSWGANYGYTF	TGCGCCAGCAGCTGGGGGGCTAACTATGGCTACACCTTC
TRBJ2-4	TRBV4-1	-	few	CASSQEYYGGNIQYF	TGCGCCAGCAGCCAAGAATATTATGGGGGTAACATTCAGTACTTC
TRBJ1-2	TRBV18	-	-	CASSSEDAGYTF	TGTGCCAGCTCATCAGAAGACGCTGGCTACACCTTC
TRBJ2-3	TRBV5-6	-	-	CASSLANGDPDTQYF	TGTGCCAGCAGCTTGGCCAACGGGGATCCAGATACGCAGTATTTT
TRBJ2-7	TRBV19	TRBD1	once	CASSRGQGTSEQYF	TGTGCCAGTAGTAGAGGACAGGGGACCTCCGAGCAGTACTTC
TRBJ1-2	TRBV10-1	-	-	CASSGSGRGSYGYTF	TGCGCCAGCAGTGGGTCTGGCAGGGGAAGCTATGGCTACACCTTC
TRBJ1-3	TRBV5-6	-	-	CASSFRLRTGNTIYF	TGTGCCAGCAGCTTTAGGCTCCGGACTGGAAACACCATATATTTT
TRBJ1-1	TRBV2	-	-	CAISSGKSTEAFF	TGTGCCATTTCTTCGGGGAAATCCACTGAAGCTTTCTTT
TRBJ1-5	TRBV9	-	-	CASSQGGGGQPQHF	TGTGCCAGCAGCCAAGGGGGGGGCGGACAGCCCCAGCATTTT
TRBJ1-1	TRBV6-5	-	-	CASSYRRVRDTEAFF	TGTGCCAGCAGTTACCGCCGGGTTAGGGACACTGAAGCTTTCTTT
TRBJ2-1	TRBV27	-	-	CASSEGQINEQLF	TGTGCCAGCAGCGAGGGACAAATCAATGAGCAGCTCTTC
TRBJ1-4	TRBV2	TRBD1	-	CASRRTGTEKLFF	TGTGCCAGCAGGAGGACAGGGACAGAAAAACTGTTTTTT
TRBJ1-4	TRBV7-2	TRBD1	-	CASSLDRGVTNEKLFF	TGTGCCAGCAGCTTGGACAGGGGAGTAACTAATGAAAAACTGTTTTTT
TRBJ1-2	TRBV11-2	-	-	CASSFPDRRAVYGYTF	TGTGCCAGCAGCTTCCCTGACAGGAGAGCCGTCTATGGCTACACCTTC
TRBJ1-1	TRBV6-5	-	-	CASSRRQSSDEAFF	TGTGCCAGCAGCCGCCGACAATCCTCGGACGAAGCTTTCTTT
TRBJ2-2	TRBV4-3	-	-	CASSQEPRKGSGELFF	TGCGCCAGCAGCCAAGAGCCCAGGAAGGGGTCGGGGGAGCTGTTTTTT
TRBJ1-2	TRBV6-2/TRBV6-3	-	-	CASSPITGGYTF	TGTGCCAGCAGCCCTATAACGGGTGGCTACACCTTC
TRBJ2-2	TRBV6-5	-	-	CASRKRWDTGELFF	TGTGCCAGCAGGAAGCGGTGGGACACCGGGGAGCTGTTTTTT
TRBJ2-6	TRBV6-5	-	once	CASCRTASGANVLTF	TGTGCCAGCTGCCGGACAGCCTCTGGGGCCAACGTCCTGACTTTC
TRBJ1-2	TRBV19	-	-	CASSRDTSYGYTF	TGTGCCAGTAGCCGGGACACTTCCTATGGCTACACCTTC
TRBJ2-1	TRBV6-5	-	-	CASRFSGPGGDEQFF	TGTGCCAGCCGCTTCTCCGGGCCAGGAGGCGATGAGCAGTTCTTC
TRBJ2-7	TRBV6-1	-	-	CASSEGYFPEF	TGTGCCAGCAGTGAGGGGTATTTTCCGGAGTTC
TRBJ2-5	TRBV5-1	TRBD1	-	CASSSRTGALRYETQYF	TGCGCCAGCAGCTCGAGGACAGGGGCCCTCCGGTACGAGACCCAGTACTTC
TRBJ2-7	TRBV18	-	-	CASSPDSRGSYEQYF	TGTGCCAGCTCACCAGACAGCCGGGGTTCCTACGAGCAGTACTTC
TRBJ2-7	TRBV27	-	few	CASRSPYEQYF	TGTGCCAGCAGGTCACCCTACGAGCAGTACTTC
TRBJ2-5	TRBV29-1	TRBD2	-	CSVTSGGETQYF	TGCAGCGTTACCAGCGGGGGAGAGACCCAGTACTTC
TRBJ2-3	TRBV3-1/TRBV3-2	TRBD2	once	CASSQDLGGGYGDTQYF	TGTGCCAGCAGCCAAGATCTCGGGGGGGGGTACGGAGATACGCAGTATTTT
TRBJ2-2	TRBV19	TRBD1	once	CATYRTGTNTGELFF	TGTGCCACCTACCGGACAGGGACGAACACCGGGGAGCTGTTTTTT
TRBJ2-6	TRBV30	-	-	CAWSLPGANVLTF	TGTGCCTGGTCCCTGCCTGGGGCCAACGTCCTGACTTTC
TRBJ2-7	TRBV5-1	TRBD1	-	CASSLWGTGDEQYF	TGCGCCAGCAGCTTGTGGGGAACAGGGGACGAGCAGTACTTC
TRBJ2-5	TRBV9	-	-	CASSVDQGRETQYF	TGTGCCAGCAGCGTAGACCAGGGGCGTGAGACCCAGTACTTC
TRBJ2-5	TRBV7-2	-	-	CASSLRGRGWSREETQYF	TGTGCCAGCAGCCTACGGGGGCGGGGTTGGTCGAGGGAAGAGACCCAGTACTTC
TRBJ1-4	TRBV10-3	-	-	CAISNGREGEKLFF	TGTGCCATCAGCAACGGGAGGGAGGGTGAAAAACTGTTTTTT
TRBJ1-6	TRBV6-2/TRBV6-3	-	-	CASSFAGGNYNSPLHF	TGTGCCAGCAGTTTCGCCGGGGGTAACTATAATTCACCCCTCCACTTT
TRBJ1-1	TRBV13	TRBD1	once	CASSYPTGRAEAFF	TGTGCCAGCAGCTACCCGACAGGGAGGGCTGAAGCTTTCTTT
TRBJ1-2	TRBV6-5	TRBD1	-	CASRTGRNYGYTF	TGTGCCAGCAGGACAGGGAGAAACTATGGCTACACCTTC
TRBJ1-2	TRBV12-5	-	-	CASGSDSYGYTF	TGTGCTAGTGGTTCGGACAGCTATGGCTACACCTTC
TRBJ1-6	TRBV4-2	-	-	CASSQVPGGPSSYNSPLHF	TGTGCCAGCAGCCAAGTTCCGGGGGGCCCTAGCTCCTATAATTCACCCCTCCACTTT
TRBJ2-7	TRBV7-9	-	-	CASSLQGDGRGGREQYF	TGTGCCAGCAGCTTACAAGGGGATGGCAGGGGGGGCCGGGAGCAGTACTTC
TRBJ2-1	TRBV19	-	-	CASSIWGSSYNEQFF	TGTGCCAGTAGTATATGGGGGAGCTCCTACAATGAGCAGTTCTTC
TRBJ2-7	TRBV6-6	TRBD2	-	CASSHNLAGVRFSYEQYF	TGTGCCAGCAGTCACAATCTAGCGGGGGTCCGCTTTTCCTACGAGCAGTACTTC